The rows below give T cell receptor beta chains drawn from one sample of a study of memory CD4+ T cells and cytomegalovirus serostatus. Measured with immunoSEQ multiplex PCR; TCRdb has only the in-frame clones, and not every one. Here the sample spans about 41,000 clones, 70% to 80% being singletons. What was sequenced was memory CD4+ T cells from blood. The receptor set was obtained from an adult in good health and CMV-seronegative. CDR3s include the opening cysteine and the closing phenylalanine or tryptophan. Fields, in order: clone size, J gene, V gene, D gene, CDR3 protein, CDR3 DNA. The D gene is left open where the match is weak. Clone sizes are given selectively: once, few, many, or a class where the clone is expanded.

NA	TRBJ1-2	TRBV11-2	NA	CASSTGTPGRNYGYTF	TGTGCCAGCAGCACCGGGACACCAGGGAGGAACTATGGCTACACCTTC
NA	TRBJ2-1	TRBV6-6	TRBD2	CASRSGTTYNEQFF	TGTGCCAGCAGGTCCGGGACTACTTACAATGAGCAGTTCTTC
once	TRBJ1-1	TRBV5-1	TRBD1	CASSNNVMLGQGTEAFF	TGCGCCAGCAGCAACAATGTTATGTTGGGACAGGGAACTGAAGCTTTCTTT
once	TRBJ1-6	TRBV18	TRBD1	CASSRQGASTRNSPLHF	TGTGCCAGCTCAAGACAGGGGGCATCGACCCGTAATTCACCCCTCCACTTT
NA	TRBJ1-2	TRBV30	NA	CAWTRDRGSTGGYTF	TGTGCCTGGACGAGGGATAGGGGATCGACGGGTGGCTACACCTTC
NA	TRBJ1-6	TRBV10-3	NA	CAINPFDSSYNSPLHF	TGTGCCATCAACCCGTTTGACAGCTCCTATAATTCACCCCTCCACTTT
NA	TRBJ1-6	TRBV6-6	NA	CASTHGGANSPLHF	TGTGCCAGCACCCACGGGGGGGCTAATTCACCCCTCCACTTT
few	TRBJ2-3	TRBV4-2	NA	CASSQVSESDTQYF	TGTGCCAGCAGCCAAGTGTCAGAATCAGATACGCAGTATTTT
NA	TRBJ1-6	TRBV4-1	NA	CASSQDYNSPLHF	TGCGCCAGCAGCCAAGACTATAATTCACCCCTCCACTTT
once	TRBJ1-5	TRBV6-5	NA	CASSYWGDSNQPQHF	TGTGCCAGCAGTTACTGGGGGGATAGCAATCAGCCCCAGCATTTT
once	TRBJ1-2	TRBV7-9	TRBD1	CASSLEARTGNYTF	TGTGCCAGCAGCTTAGAAGCTAGGACAGGGAATTACACCTTC
NA	TRBJ1-1	TRBV6-1	NA	CASSRSDSNTEAFF	TGTGCCAGCAGTCGATCTGACAGTAACACTGAAGCTTTCTTT
NA	TRBJ1-2	TRBV5-6	NA	CASSPRGVSYGYTF	TGTGCCAGCAGCCCCCGGGGGGTGTCCTATGGCTACACCTTC
NA	TRBJ2-3	TRBV11-3	NA	CASSSRDGSGTQYF	TGTGCCAGCAGCTCGAGGGACGGCTCCGGTACGCAGTATTTT
NA	TRBJ2-3	TRBV2	TRBD2	CASSEGSGGAFRDTRYF	TGTGCCAGCAGTGAAGGAAGCGGGGGGGCATTCAGAGATACGCGGTATTTT
NA	TRBJ1-6	TRBV7-9	TRBD1	CASSSGTANSPLHF	TGTGCCAGCAGCTCCGGGACAGCTAATTCACCCCTCCACTTT
NA	TRBJ2-6	TRBV5-5	TRBD1	CASSLVSGQVRLSGANVLTF	TGTGCCAGCAGCTTGGTTTCCGGACAGGTCCGATTGTCTGGGGCCAACGTCCTGACTTTC
few	TRBJ2-6	TRBV7-9	NA	CASRASGANVLTF	TGTGCCAGCAGGGCCTCTGGGGCCAACGTCCTGACTTTC